The following is a T cell receptor beta chain sequence with its context. Its specificity is not known. Terminally differentiated effector memory CD45RA+ cells were excluded from the naive CD8 cells, which were CD45RO-negative and positively selected for CCR7. Those who donated were healthy HIV-negative adults, with no recent acute infections or vaccinations reported. With 0 bases removed from V and 0 bases from J, the gap between germline ends came to 9 bases. The CDR3 is 16 amino acids. Germline V gene lookup returns CDR1 LGHNA and CDR2 YSLEER. These data originate in a study of shared clonotypes between healthy human individuals. Findings and caveats of the study: Between a handful of donors, naive CD4 clonotypes were shared at a level of around 4.8%.

Researchers divided each subset's genomic DNA evenly across several immunoSEQ plates. The repertoire was sequenced with immunoSEQ multiplex PCR; TCRdb's copy has only in-frame clones and lacks some. The sample has about 2.2 million clones; around 95% are singletons. This sequence was found in a man younger than 35 in good health. Some clones in this sample may be carry-over from other donors' samples. The V gene is TRBV4-3, the J gene TRBJ1-5; unclear D gene. The sample consisted of naive CD8+ T cells from PBMCs. The chain's CDR3 is CASSQDLEYSNQPQHF. The CDR3 DNA reads as TGCGCCAGCAGCCAAGATTTGGAGTATAGCAATCAGCCCCAGCATTTT.